These T cell receptor beta chains were read from a single sample in a study of intratumoral heterogeneity in liver cancer. The repertoire was sequenced with immunoSEQ multiplex PCR; TCRdb's copy has only in-frame clones and lacks some. In the table there are 5,000 to 8,000 clones, about 72% of which are singletons. Here the sequenced sample was tumor tissue, taken before any cancer treatment. The receptor set was obtained from a woman aged 70-85 years with hepatocellular carcinoma. The conserved cysteine and the conserved F or W are not part of the CDR3 here. Size tells how often a clone was seen (once, few, many) or the class of an expanded clone, and some rows leave it out.

v_call clone_size cdr3_aa
TRBV18 NA ASSPGDRTYEQY
TRBV6-5 NA ASSRDDSYEQY
TRBV21-1 NA ASTLTDPGQSTDTQY
TRBV5-1 once ASSLGAGLPERNTIY
TRBV19 few ASSMDSRTF
TRBV2 NA ASRADSQGTAF
TRBV5-6 NA ASSKGLAGGVEQY
TRBV12-5 NA ASGLDQPQH
TRBV19 once ATAKKINTEAF
TRBV12-3/TRBV12-4 NA ASSRAENSPLH
TRBV6-1 once ASSGRLPGQLSNQPQH
TRBV5-1 few ASSLGPGNEQF
TRBV6-5 NA ASSGVHSNQPQH
TRBV29-1 NA SVMESGSRQETQY
TRBV20-1 NA SPLDNTEAF
TRBV5-1 NA ASSLEQTGTTQY
TRBV28 NA ASSPGLAGGQETQY
TRBV5-1 NA ASSLDGGSGNTIY
TRBV18 NA ASSAGNAKNIQY
TRBV5-1 NA ASSLGLAGFTDTQY
TRBV4-1 few ASSQFFRATGRGTGELF
TRBV5-1 NA ASSLEGRGAYEQY
TRBV2 NA ASSVQAAYGYT
TRBV10-3 NA AISSGQTYEQY
TRBV13 NA ASSSLGRDGGTQY
TRBV6-1 NA ASSEARYEQY
TRBV28 NA ASSSLRDRGGETQY
TRBV7-3 NA ASSPGLVSPGELF
TRBV10-1 NA ASSDGGFMNTEAF
TRBV3-1/TRBV3-2 few ASSRRQGNTGELF
TRBV6-5 NA ASRPSRQGNQPQH
TRBV27 NA ASSPTRGPTNEKLF
TRBV10-3 NA AISGPAVTGELF
TRBV28 few ASRPSGGLNEQY
TRBV19 NA ASSSLAGTYHEQF
TRBV14 NA ASSLGLYQETQY
TRBV18 NA ASSREGLAANEQY
TRBV4-1 few ASSLAGLQETQY
TRBV18 NA ASSPPKTSGRLRVTQY
TRBV5-5 NA ASSETSGMTGELF
TRBV2 NA ASSPLGASQETQY
TRBV7-7 NA ASSLGTGGNNEQF
TRBV4-1 NA ASSQQGYSTDTQY
TRBV15 NA ATSRPGILVNTEAF
TRBV7-3 NA ASSLTPWRTGELF
TRBV15 once ATSRVRARGETQY
TRBV5-4 few ASSSVDGSTDTQY
TRBV5-1 NA ATKLGLAGPETQY
TRBV11-2 NA ASSLDQGREISKNIQY
TRBV4-1 NA ASSQEGVRNTEAF
TRBV7-2 NA ASSFRVPYEQY
TRBV30 NA AWIPQRPLEAF
TRBV15 NA ATASGNQPQH
TRBV5-6 NA ASSWGDNYNYGYT